The sample holds a few counts of the clone carrying this T cell receptor (beta chain). Its target is not known. The treatment is: roughly 10-day PBMC culture with coronavirus spike peptide pools or control peptides (ViraFEST assay). There are 12 residues in the CDR3. CDR1 and CDR2 from the germline V gene are MDHEN and SYDVKM. V was clipped by 1 base and J by 13 bases, with 13 bases between them. This entry comes from a study of vaccination and CD4 T cells after COVID-19. Study information: Four females and six males made up the convalescents, with two Hispanic.

Broader study findings: The appearance of a median roughly 83% of reactive clones in convalescent patients occurred only post-vaccination. Median SARS-CoV-2-reactive clonotype numbers went up from roughly 19 to 38, but not significantly.

The Oncomine TCR Beta short-read assay was applied to DNA of cultured CD4+ T cells. TCRdb independently ran MiXCR on the PCR reads; one entry per CDR3 protein. The table shows 15,000 to 20,000 distinct CDR3 sequences, with approximately 22% occurring only once. This chain links TRBV28 with TRBJ2-5; unclear D gene. Sequencing was performed on cultured CD4+ T cells from blood. The sequence was collected from a human donor with COVID-19. CDR3 coding DNA: TGTGCCAGCAGTTTATCTACCGGATTCCCGTACTTC. It specifies CASSLSTGFPYF.